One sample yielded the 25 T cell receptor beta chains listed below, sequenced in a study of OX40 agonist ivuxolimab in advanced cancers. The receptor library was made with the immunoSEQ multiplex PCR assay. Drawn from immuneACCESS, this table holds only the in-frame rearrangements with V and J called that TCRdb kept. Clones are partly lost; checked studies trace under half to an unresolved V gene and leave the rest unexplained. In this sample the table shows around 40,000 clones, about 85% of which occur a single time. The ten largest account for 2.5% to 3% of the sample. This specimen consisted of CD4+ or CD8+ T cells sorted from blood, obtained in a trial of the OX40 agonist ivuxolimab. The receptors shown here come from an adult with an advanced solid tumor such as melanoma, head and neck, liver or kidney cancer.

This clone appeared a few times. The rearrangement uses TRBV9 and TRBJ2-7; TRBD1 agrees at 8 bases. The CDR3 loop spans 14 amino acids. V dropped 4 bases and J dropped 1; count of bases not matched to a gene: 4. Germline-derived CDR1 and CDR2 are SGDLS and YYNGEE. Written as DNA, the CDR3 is TGTGCCAGCAGCATTCGGGACAGGTCCTACGAGCAGTACTTC. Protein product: CASSIRDRSYEQYF. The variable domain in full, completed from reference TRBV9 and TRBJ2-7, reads DSGVTQTPKHLITATGQRVTLRCSPRSGDLSVYWYQQSLDQGLQFLIQYYNGEERAKGNILERFSAQQFPDLHSELNLSSLELGDSALYFCASSIRDRSYEQYFGPGTRLTVT.

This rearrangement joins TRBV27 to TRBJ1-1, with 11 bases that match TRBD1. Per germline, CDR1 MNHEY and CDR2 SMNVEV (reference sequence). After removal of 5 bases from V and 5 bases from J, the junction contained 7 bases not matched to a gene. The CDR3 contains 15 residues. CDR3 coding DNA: TGTGCCAGCAGTATCTGGACAGGGGGCAAGACTGAAGCTTTCTTT. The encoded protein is CASSIWTGGKTEAFF.

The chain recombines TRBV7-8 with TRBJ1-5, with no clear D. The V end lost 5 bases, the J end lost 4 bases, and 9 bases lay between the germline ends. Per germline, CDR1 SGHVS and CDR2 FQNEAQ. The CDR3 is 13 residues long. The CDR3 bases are TGTGCCAGCAGCATCAGGACTAATCAGCCCCAGCATTTT. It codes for CASSIRTNQPQHF.

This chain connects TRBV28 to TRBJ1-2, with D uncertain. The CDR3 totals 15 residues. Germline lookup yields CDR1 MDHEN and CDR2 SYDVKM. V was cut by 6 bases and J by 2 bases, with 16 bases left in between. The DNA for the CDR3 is TGTGCCAGCAGGGCGGAGAAGGAGGTAAACTATGGCTACACCTTC. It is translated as CASRAEKEVNYGYTF.

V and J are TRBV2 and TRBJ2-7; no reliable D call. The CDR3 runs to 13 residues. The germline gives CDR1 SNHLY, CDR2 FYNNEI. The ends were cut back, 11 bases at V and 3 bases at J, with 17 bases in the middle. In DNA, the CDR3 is TGTGCCTCACAGACCCGGTGGCTCTACGAGCAGTACTTC. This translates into CASQTRWLYEQYF.

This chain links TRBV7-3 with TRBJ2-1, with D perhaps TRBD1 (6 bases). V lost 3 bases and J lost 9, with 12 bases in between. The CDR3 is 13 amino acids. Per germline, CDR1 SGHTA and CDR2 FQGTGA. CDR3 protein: CASSFGGQSEQFF. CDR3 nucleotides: TGTGCCAGCAGCTTCGGAGGACAGAGTGAGCAGTTCTTC.

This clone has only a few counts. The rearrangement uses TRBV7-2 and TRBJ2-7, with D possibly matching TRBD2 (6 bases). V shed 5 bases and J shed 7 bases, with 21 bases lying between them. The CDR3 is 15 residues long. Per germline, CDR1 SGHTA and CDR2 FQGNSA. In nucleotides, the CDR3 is TGTGCCAGCAGCCTAAAGTCGGCGGGGCGCCTTGAGCAGTACTTC. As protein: CASSLKSAGRLEQYF.

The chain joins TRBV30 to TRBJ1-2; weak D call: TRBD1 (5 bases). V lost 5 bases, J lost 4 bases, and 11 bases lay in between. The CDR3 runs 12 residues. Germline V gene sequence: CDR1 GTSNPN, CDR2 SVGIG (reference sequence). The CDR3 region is CAWAGPGYGYTF. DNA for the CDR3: TGTGCCTGGGCAGGGCCTGGCTATGGCTACACCTTC.

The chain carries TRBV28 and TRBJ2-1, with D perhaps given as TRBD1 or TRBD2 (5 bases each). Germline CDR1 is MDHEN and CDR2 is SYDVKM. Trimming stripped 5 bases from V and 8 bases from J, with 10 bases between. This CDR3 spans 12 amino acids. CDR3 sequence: CASSGVGDEQFF. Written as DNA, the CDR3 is TGTGCCAGCAGTGGGGTGGGGGATGAGCAGTTCTTC. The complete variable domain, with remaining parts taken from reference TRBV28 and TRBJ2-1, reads DVKVTQSSRYLVKRTGEKVFLECVQDMDHENMFWYRQDPGLGLRLIYFSYDVKMKEKGDIPEGYSVSREKKERFSLILESASTNQTSMYLCASSGVGDEQFFGPGTRLTVL.

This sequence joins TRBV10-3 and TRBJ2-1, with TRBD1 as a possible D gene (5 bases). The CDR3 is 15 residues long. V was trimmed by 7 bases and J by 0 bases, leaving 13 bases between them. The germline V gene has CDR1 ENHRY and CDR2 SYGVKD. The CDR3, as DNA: TGTGCCATCATGGACATACTCAACTCCTACAATGAGCAGTTCTTC. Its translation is CAIMDILNSYNEQFF.

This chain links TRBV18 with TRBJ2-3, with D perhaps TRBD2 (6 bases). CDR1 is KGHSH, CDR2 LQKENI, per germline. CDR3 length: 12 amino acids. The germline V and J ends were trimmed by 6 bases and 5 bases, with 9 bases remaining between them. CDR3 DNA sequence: TGTGCCAGCTCTCAGGGAGGAGATACGCAGTATTTT. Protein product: CASSQGGDTQYF.

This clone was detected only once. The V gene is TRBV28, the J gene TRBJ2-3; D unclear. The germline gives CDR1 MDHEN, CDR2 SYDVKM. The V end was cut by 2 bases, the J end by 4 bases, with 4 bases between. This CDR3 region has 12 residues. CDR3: CASSLAADTQYF. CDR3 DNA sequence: TGTGCCAGCAGTTTAGCGGCAGATACGCAGTATTTT.

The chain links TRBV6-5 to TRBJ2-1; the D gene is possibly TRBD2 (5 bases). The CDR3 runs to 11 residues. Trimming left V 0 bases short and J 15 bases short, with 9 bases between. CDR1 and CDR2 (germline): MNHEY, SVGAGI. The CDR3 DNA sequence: TGTGCCAGCAGTTACTCTGGGGAGAGGTTCTTC. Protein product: CASSYSGERFF.

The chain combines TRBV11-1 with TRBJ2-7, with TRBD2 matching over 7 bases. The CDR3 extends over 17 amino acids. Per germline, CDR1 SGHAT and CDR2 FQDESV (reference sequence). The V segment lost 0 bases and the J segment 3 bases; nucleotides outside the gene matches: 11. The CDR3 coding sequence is TGTGCCAGCAGCTTAGCGGGCGGGAGATCACCCATCTACGAGCAGTACTTC. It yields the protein CASSLAGGRSPIYEQYF.

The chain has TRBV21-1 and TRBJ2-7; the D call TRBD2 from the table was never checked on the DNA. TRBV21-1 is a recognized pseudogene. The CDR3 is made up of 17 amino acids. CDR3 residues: CASSKGGLAGRRYEQYF. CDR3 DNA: TGTGCCAGCAGCAAAGGGGGACTAGCGGGACGGCGGTACGAGCAGTACTTC.

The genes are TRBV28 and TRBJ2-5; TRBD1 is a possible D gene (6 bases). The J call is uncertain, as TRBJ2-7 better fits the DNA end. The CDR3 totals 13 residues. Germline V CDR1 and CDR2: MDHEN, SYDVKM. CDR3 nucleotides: TGTGCCAGCAGCGACGGACAGCCCTACGAGCAGTACTTC. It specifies CASSDGQPYEQYF.

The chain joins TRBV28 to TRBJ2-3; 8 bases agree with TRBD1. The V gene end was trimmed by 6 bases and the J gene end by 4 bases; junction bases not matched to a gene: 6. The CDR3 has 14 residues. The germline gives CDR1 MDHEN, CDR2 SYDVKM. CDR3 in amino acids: CASSTTGVADTQYF. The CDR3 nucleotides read TGTGCCAGCAGCACGACAGGGGTGGCAGATACGCAGTATTTT. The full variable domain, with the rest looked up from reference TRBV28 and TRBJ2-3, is DVKVTQSSRYLVKRTGEKVFLECVQDMDHENMFWYRQDPGLGLRLIYFSYDVKMKEKGDIPEGYSVSREKKERFSLILESASTNQTSMYLCASSTTGVADTQYFGPGTRLTVL.

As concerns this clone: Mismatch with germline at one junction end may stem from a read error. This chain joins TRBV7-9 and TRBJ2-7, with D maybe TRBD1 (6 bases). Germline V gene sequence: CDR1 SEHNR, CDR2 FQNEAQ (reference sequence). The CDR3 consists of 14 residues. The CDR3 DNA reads TGTGCCAGCAGCTTGGAGACAGGACCCTACGGGCAGTACTTC. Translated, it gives CASSLETGPYGQYF.

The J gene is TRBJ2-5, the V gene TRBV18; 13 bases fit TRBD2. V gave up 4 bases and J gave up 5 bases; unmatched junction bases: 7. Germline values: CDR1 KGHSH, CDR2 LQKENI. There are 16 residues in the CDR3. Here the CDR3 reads CASSLQGLAGFETQYF. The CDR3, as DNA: TGTGCCAGCTCACTACAGGGACTAGCGGGATTCGAGACCCAGTACTTC.

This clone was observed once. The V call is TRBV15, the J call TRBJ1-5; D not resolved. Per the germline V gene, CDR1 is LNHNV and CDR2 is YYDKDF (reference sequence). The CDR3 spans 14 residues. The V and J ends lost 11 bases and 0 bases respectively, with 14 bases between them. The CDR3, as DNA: TGTGCCTCCCACAGTGGGGTTAGCAATCAGCCCCAGCATTTT. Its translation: CASHSGVSNQPQHF.

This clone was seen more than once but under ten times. CDR3: CASSPPAAGGSYEQYF. The CDR3 DNA sequence: TGTGCCAGCTCACCACCGGCAGCGGGGGGTTCCTACGAGCAGTACTTC. V is TRBV18 and J is TRBJ2-7, with TRBD2 matching 9 bases. CDR3 length equals 16 residues. Per the germline V gene, CDR1 is KGHSH and CDR2 is LQKENI. The V and J ends lost 0 bases and 1 base, in that order; junction bases with no gene match: 4.

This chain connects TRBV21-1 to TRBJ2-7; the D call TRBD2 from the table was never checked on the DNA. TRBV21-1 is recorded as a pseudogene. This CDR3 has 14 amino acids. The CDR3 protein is CASSKAELSYEQYF. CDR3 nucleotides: TGTGCCAGCAGCAAAGCGGAGCTATCCTACGAGCAGTACTTC.

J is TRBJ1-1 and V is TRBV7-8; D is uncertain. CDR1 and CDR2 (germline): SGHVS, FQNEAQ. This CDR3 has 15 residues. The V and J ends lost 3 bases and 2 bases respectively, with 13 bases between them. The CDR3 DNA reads TGTGCCAGCAGCTTCCTTGAGGATTACAACACTGAAGCTTTCTTT. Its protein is CASSFLEDYNTEAFF.

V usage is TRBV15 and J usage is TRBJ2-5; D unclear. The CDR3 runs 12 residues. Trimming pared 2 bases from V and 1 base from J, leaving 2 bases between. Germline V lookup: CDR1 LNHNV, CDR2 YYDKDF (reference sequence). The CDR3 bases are TGTGCCACCAGCAGATCCCAAGAGACCCAGTACTTC. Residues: CATSRSQETQYF. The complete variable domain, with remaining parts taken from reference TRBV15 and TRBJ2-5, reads DAMVIQNPRYQVTQFGKPVTLSCSQTLNHNVMYWYQQKSSQAPKLLFHYYDKDFNNEADTPDNFQSRRPNTSFCFLDIRSPGLGDTAMYLCATSRSQETQYFGPGTRLLVL.

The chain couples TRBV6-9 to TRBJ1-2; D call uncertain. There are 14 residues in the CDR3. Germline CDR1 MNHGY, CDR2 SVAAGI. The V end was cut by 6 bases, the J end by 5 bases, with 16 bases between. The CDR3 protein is CASSPRGGSYGYTF. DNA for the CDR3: TGTGCCAGCAGCCCCCGGGGAGGATCATATGGCTACACCTTC.